The 18 T cell receptor beta chains below come from one sample, sequenced in a study of T cell repertoires in cytomegalovirus infection. TCRdb fed the reads into MiXCR, producing one record per CDR3 protein. The profile shows approximately 500,000 distinct CDR3 sequences, 15% to 20% of them singletons. Material for sequencing was CD8+ T cells from PBMCs. These receptors all come from a human donor in good health (CMV status not recorded). Some clones in this sample may be carry-over from other donors' samples.

The chain has TRBV12-3 or TRBV12-4 and TRBJ2-7; 7 bases map to TRBD2. V was pared by 7 bases and J by 6 bases, with 9 bases of the junction left unmatched. This CDR3 has 13 amino acids. CDR3 nucleotides: TGTGCCAGCACCCCGCCGGGGGGTGGCGAGCAGTACTTC. This gives the protein CASTPPGGGEQYF.

The chain is built from TRBV3-1 and TRBJ1-2, with D unclear. V lost 0 bases and J 0 bases, leaving 14 bases between the germline ends. Germline CDR1 reads LGHDT; CDR2 reads YNNKEL (reference sequence). The CDR3 consists of 17 residues. The CDR3 sequence is CASSQELESNTNYGYTF. CDR3 DNA sequence: TGTGCCAGCAGCCAAGAACTAGAAAGTAATACTAACTATGGCTACACCTTC.

Many counts were recorded for this clonotype. This chain joins TRBV5-4 and TRBJ2-2, with 7 bases matching TRBD1. The CDR3 consists of 16 residues. CDR1 and CDR2 (germline): SGHNT, YYREEE (reference sequence). The junction had 5 bases not matched to a gene; V was cut back by 2 bases and J by 1 base. The CDR3 region is CASSFFRQGNTGELFF. CDR3 bases: TGTGCCAGCAGCTTTTTCCGACAGGGGAACACCGGGGAGCTGTTTTTT.

This clonotype was observed a handful of times. The V call is TRBV4-2, the J call TRBJ2-5; TRBD2 aligns across 10 bases. There are 15 residues in the CDR3. CDR1 LGHNA and CDR2 YNFKEQ come from the germline V gene. V shed 0 bases and J 6 bases; nucleotides not matched to a gene: 4. DNA for the CDR3: TGTGCCAGCAGCCAAGACAGCGGGGGGGCCAAGACCCAGTACTTC. Its translation: CASSQDSGGAKTQYF.

Notes on this clonotype: Mismatch with germline at one junction end may stem from a read error. The rearrangement uses TRBV7-4 and TRBJ2-7; D perhaps matches TRBD2 (5 bases). Germline lookup yields CDR1 SGHVT and CDR2 SQSDAQ. This CDR3 contains 14 residues. The CDR3 DNA reads as TGTGCCAGCAGCTTAGGTAGGGAGCCGTACGAGCTGTACTTC. Amino acids: CASSLGREPYELYF. The whole variable domain, remainder taken from reference TRBV7-4 and TRBJ2-7, is GAGVSQSPRYKVAKRGRDVALRCDSISGHVTLYWYRQTLGQGSEVLTYSQSDAQRDKSGRPSGRFSAERPERSVSTLKIQRTEQGDSAVYLCASSLGREPYELYFGPGTRLTVT.

This clonotype turned up a few times. V gene TRBV5-1 combines with J gene TRBJ2-5; 9 bases are shared with TRBD1. This CDR3 is built from 15 residues. The junction had 4 bases not matched to a gene; V was cut back by 1 base and J by 3 bases. CDR1 and CDR2 (germline): SGHRS, YFSETQ. CDR3 nucleotides: TGCGCCAGCAGCTTGAACCGGGACAGGGAAGAGACCCAGTACTTC. This translates into CASSLNRDREETQYF.

This clonotype has only a few counts. CDR3 residues: CAIRGDLTATAEAFF. The CDR3 DNA is TGTGCCATCAGAGGGGACTTGACAGCTACGGCTGAAGCTTTCTTT. The chain has TRBV10-3 and TRBJ1-1; TRBD1 is a possible D gene (5 bases). CDR3 length equals 15 residues. Germline CDR1 is ENHRY and CDR2 is SYGVKD. The V gene lost 6 bases and the J gene lost 6 bases, with 20 bases spanning the gap.

Many counts were recorded for this clonotype. V and J are TRBV12-3 or TRBV12-4 and TRBJ2-1; perhaps TRBD1 as D (7 bases). There are 15 residues in the CDR3. Trimming left V 0 bases short and J 7 bases short, with 13 bases between. This chain's CDR3 is CASSLARGALNEQFF. The CDR3 DNA sequence: TGTGCCAGCAGTTTAGCCAGGGGGGCGTTGAATGAGCAGTTCTTC.

V and J are TRBV2 and TRBJ1-1; tentatively, D is TRBD1 (6 bases). Trimming removed 7 bases at V and 3 bases at J, with 18 bases between. CDR3 length equals 15 residues. Germline CDR1 reads SNHLY; CDR2 reads FYNNEI. The CDR3 is CASIGPLEGDTEAFF. The CDR3 DNA is TGTGCCAGCATTGGCCCCTTGGAGGGGGACACTGAAGCTTTCTTT.

The rearrangement links TRBV28 to TRBJ2-4; 8 nucleotides line up with TRBD2. The V and J ends lost 6 bases and 5 bases, in that order; junction bases with no gene match: 12. Germline V lookup: CDR1 MDHEN, CDR2 SYDVKM. This CDR3 is 16 amino acids long. CDR3 loop: CASRPLTTSAENIQYF. The CDR3 bases are TGTGCCAGCAGGCCCCTTACGACTAGCGCGGAAAACATTCAGTACTTC. The complete variable domain, with remaining parts taken from reference TRBV28 and TRBJ2-4, reads DVKVTQSSRYLVKRTGEKVFLECVQDMDHENMFWYRQDPGLGLRLIYFSYDVKMKEKGDIPEGYSVSREKKERFSLILESASTNQTSMYLCASRPLTTSAENIQYFGAGTRLSVL.

This clonotype was picked up a small number of times. This sequence joins TRBV2 and TRBJ2-7; D possibly uses TRBD1 or TRBD2 (6 bases each). Trimming cost V 6 bases and J 2 bases, with 14 bases left between them. Germline lookup yields CDR1 SNHLY and CDR2 FYNNEI. The CDR3 consists of 14 residues. The CDR3: CASRTRGVAYEQYF. The CDR3, as DNA: TGTGCCAGCAGAACTAGGGGGGTTGCCTACGAGCAGTACTTC.

This clonotype was seen many times. This chain links TRBV11-2 with TRBJ2-7, with D hard to call. This CDR3 has 12 amino acids. With 1 base removed from V and 7 bases from J, the gap between germline ends came to 8 bases. CDR1 is SGHAT and CDR2 is FQNNGV in the germline V gene. The CDR3, as DNA: TGTGCCAGCAGCTTAGTAAACGAGGAGCAGTACTTC. It codes for CASSLVNEEQYF.

This clonotype has ten or more counts. This chain connects TRBV7-8 to TRBJ1-2; D is perhaps TRBD1 (6 bases). Per germline, CDR1 SGHVS and CDR2 FQNEAQ. The CDR3 runs 16 residues. Deletions cut 6 bases from V and 2 bases from J, with 19 bases between. CDR3 loop: CASRPSLPGANYGYTF. CDR3 coding DNA: TGTGCCAGCAGACCTTCCCTTCCGGGGGCGAACTATGGCTACACCTTC.

This chain connects TRBV10-3 to TRBJ1-2; the match to TRBD1 covers 7 bases. The trim removed 10 bases at V and 6 bases at J, leaving 11 bases unmatched. The length of the CDR3 is 13 residues. CDR1 is ENHRY and CDR2 is SYGVKD in the germline V gene. The CDR3 DNA follows: TGTGCCAGCTCGAATAGGGGGCGCGATGGCTACACCTTC. Encoded protein: CASSNRGRDGYTF.

This clonotype has only one observation. A read error may produce the germline difference seen at one junction end. CDR3 in amino acids: CASSQDWRGSNTEAYF. CDR3 bases: TGTGCCAGCAGCCAAGATTGGAGAGGGTCCAACACTGAAGCTTACTTT. The chain carries TRBV3-1 and TRBJ1-1; D is uncertain. Germline lookup yields CDR1 LGHDT and CDR2 YNNKEL (reference sequence). This CDR3 has 16 residues.

At least ten counts were recorded for this clonotype. This rearrangement joins TRBV7-9 to TRBJ2-3, with TRBD2 as a possible D gene (6 bases). The CDR3 sequence is 14 residues long. V was shortened by 4 bases and J by 5 bases, with 13 bases between the two germline ends. CDR1 SEHNR and CDR2 FQNEAQ come from the germline V gene (reference sequence). CDR3 DNA: TGTGCCAGCAGCTCACCCGGGAGAGGAGATACGCAGTATTTT. Encoded protein: CASSSPGRGDTQYF.

A note on this clonotype: At one end the junction does not follow the germline gene, possibly because of a read error. The chain has TRBV15 and TRBJ2-7; D is unresolved. Germline V lookup: CDR1 LNHNV, CDR2 YYDKDF (reference sequence). This CDR3 region has 11 residues. The CDR3 DNA follows: TGTGCCACCAGCCAAGCCTATGAGCAGTACTTC. Its protein is CATSQAYEQYF. The full variable domain, with the rest looked up from reference TRBV15 and TRBJ2-7, is DAMVIQNPRYQVTQFGKPVTLSCSQTLNHNVMYWYQQKSSQAPKLLFHYYDKDFNNEADTPDNFQSRRPNTSFCFLDIRSPGLGDTAMYLCATSQAYEQYFGPGTRLTVT.

The gene calls are TRBV24-1 and TRBJ2-1; 7 bases agree with TRBD1. Trimming at V came to 9 bases and at J to 8 bases, leaving 6 bases not matched to a gene. The CDR3 sequence is 12 residues long. Germline V gene lookup returns CDR1 KGHDR and CDR2 SFDVKD. CDR3 amino acids: CATAGTADEQFF. CDR3 nucleotide sequence: TGTGCCACCGCAGGGACAGCGGATGAGCAGTTCTTC.